This T cell receptor beta chain is drawn from a study of graft-versus-host responses after intestinal transplantation. Study as a whole: Following induction with anti-thymocyte globulin, all recipients were given tacrolimus and steroids for approximately three years.

Generated by immunoSEQ multiplex PCR, the TCRdb table keeps only in-frame clones and is missing some. Of 35,000 to 50,000 clones listed, more than 90% were seen once; the top ten hold more than 0.2%. Of note for this clone: The antigen is undetermined.

Study outcomes and limitations: Allografts of patients with graft-donor T cell macrochimerism showed high graft-versus-host to host-versus-graft clone ratios.

Germline trimming cut 5 bases from V and 4 bases from J; bases unmatched to any gene: 7. Germline values: CDR1 LNHDA, CDR2 SQIVND (reference sequence). The CDR3 has 14 amino acids. The sample was unstimulated CD8+ T cells sorted from spleen or lymph node cells, taken before transplant. The clonotype comes from a human donor who was the organ donor for an intestinal transplant. The chain carries TRBV19 and TRBJ2-7; 8 nucleotides align to TRBD1. The CDR3 reads CASSPGHRGYEQYF. For the CDR3, the DNA is TGTGCCAGTAGTCCTGGGCACAGGGGGTACGAGCAGTACTTC.